The present entry profiles one TCR beta chain with its context. The CDR3 sequence is 12 residues long. The trim removed 5 bases at V and 11 bases at J, leaving 3 bases unmatched. CDR1 is SEHNR and CDR2 is FQNEAQ in the germline V gene (reference sequence). This entry comes from a study of shared clonotypes between healthy human individuals. TCRdb's copy holds only in-frame clones and misses some; the assay was immunoSEQ multiplex PCR. Of about 460,000 clones detected, 75% to 80% appear once; the ten largest clones hold 12%. This sequence was found in a woman aged 40 to 50 in good health. Some clones in this sample may be carry-over from other donors' samples. This rearrangement joins TRBV7-9 to TRBJ2-3; 11 bases agree with TRBD2. Source material: PBMCs. The chain's CDR3 is CASSLLAGVQYF. The DNA of the CDR3 is TGTGCCAGCAGCCTACTAGCGGGAGTGCAGTATTTT.